This T cell receptor (beta chain) was sequenced for a study of blood T cells in healthy people across ages. CDR3 length: 14 amino acids. V shed 6 bases and J 4 bases; nucleotides not matched to a gene: 7. Germline V gene lookup returns CDR1 MGHDK and CDR2 SYGVNS. The second PCR ran 7 to 11 cycles with a sample-barcoded 5' primer and J-beta primers. From each sample, at least 2.5 million paired-end reads containing CDR3 were obtained. One entry per CDR3 protein, called by TCRdb with MiXCR from the 5' RACE reads. The data show over a million distinct CDR3 sequences, 40% to 55% seen once. The chain combines TRBV25-1 with TRBJ2-7, with 9 bases identical to TRBD2. The material sequenced was blood. The source is a woman aged 55-70 years in good health. The CDR3 loop is CASRNSGRTYEQYF. CDR3 DNA sequence: TGTGCCAGCAGGAATAGCGGGAGAACTTACGAGCAGTACTTC.